These 26 T cell receptor beta chains were sequenced from one sample in a study of cytomegalovirus exposure and HLA in healthy donors. With 60 Vbeta and 13 Jbeta primers, the PCR was carried out. The data were produced by immunoSEQ multiplex PCR, yet TCRdb's version contains in-frame clones alone and is incomplete. The sample holds 150,000 to 200,000 clones; 68% are singletons and the top ten take 3.5% to 5.5%. The sample was PBMCs. All receptors derive from a young woman in good health and CMV-seropositive.

The chain carries TRBV7-5 and TRBJ2-1; the table's D call, TRBD2, has no DNA check behind it. TRBV7-5 is noted as a pseudogene. The CDR3 has 16 amino acids. The CDR3 coding sequence is TGTGCCAGAAGTTCCCCGGGGCGGGGGAGGCGGAATGAGCAGTTCTTC. Its protein is CARSSPGRGRRNEQFF.

There are a few counts of this clone. The chain is built from TRBV5-6 and TRBJ2-5; 10 bases map to TRBD2. The J call may be incorrect, as the DNA end agrees better with TRBJ2-7. This CDR3 spans 16 amino acids. CDR1 and CDR2 (germline): SGHDT, YYEEEE. The CDR3 sequence is CASSSISGGIVYEQYF. The CDR3 region has the DNA TGTGCCAGCAGCTCAATTAGCGGGGGGATCGTCTACGAGCAGTACTTC.

This chain uses TRBV27 with TRBJ2-5; TRBD1 agrees at 7 bases. The V segment lost 5 bases and the J segment 2 bases; nucleotides outside the gene matches: 5. Germline lookup yields CDR1 MNHEY and CDR2 SMNVEV (reference sequence). The CDR3 consists of 14 residues. The chain's CDR3 is CASSPRQGQETQYF. CDR3 nucleotides: TGTGCCAGCAGTCCAAGACAGGGTCAAGAGACCCAGTACTTC.

Details on this clone: This same CDR3 is encoded by further DNA sequences in the sample. The V gene is TRBV28, the J gene TRBJ1-1, with TRBD1 as a possible D gene (5 bases). Deletions cut 6 bases from V and 2 bases from J, with 13 bases between. Germline V gene sequence: CDR1 MDHEN, CDR2 SYDVKM. The CDR3 spans 14 residues. The CDR3 DNA sequence: TGTGCCAGCAGCCTGGGAGGGGTAAACACTGAAGCTTTCTTT. Translation gives CASSLGGVNTEAFF.

This chain joins TRBV5-1 and TRBJ2-1; TRBD2 agrees at 14 bases. This CDR3 region has 17 residues. V gave up 4 bases and J gave up 5 bases; unmatched junction bases: 8. Germline CDR1 SGHRS, CDR2 YFSETQ. The chain's CDR3 is CASSQGTSGSSNNEQFF. The CDR3 DNA sequence: TGCGCCAGCAGCCAGGGGACTAGCGGGAGTTCGAACAATGAGCAGTTCTTC.

This clone has more than one count but fewer than ten. CDR3 region: CASSLVQGARTEAFF. DNA for the CDR3: TGTGCCAGCAGCTTAGTTCAGGGGGCGAGGACTGAAGCTTTCTTT. The chain uses TRBV7-2 and TRBJ1-1; 8 bases fit TRBD1. The V segment lost 1 base and the J segment 5 bases; nucleotides outside the gene matches: 6. CDR1 is SGHTA and CDR2 is FQGNSA in the germline V gene. This CDR3 contains 15 residues.

This chain links TRBV6-5 with TRBJ2-2, with 10 nucleotides matching TRBD1. Germline-derived CDR1 and CDR2 are MNHEY and SVGAGI. The CDR3 runs 15 residues. V shed 5 bases and J 6 bases; nucleotides not matched to a gene: 6. The CDR3 DNA sequence: TGTGCCAGCAGTCGGGGACAGGGGTTCGCCGGGGAGCTGTTTTTT. It encodes CASSRGQGFAGELFF.

This clone was found once. Germline is not matched at one junction end, which may reflect a read error. J is TRBJ1-5 and V is TRBV6-1, with D unclear. In germline, CDR1 is MNHNS, CDR2 SASEGT. This CDR3 is 14 amino acids long. The CDR3 nucleotides are TGTGCCAGCAGAGAAGGGCCTCGTAATCAGCCCCAGCATTTT. Its protein is CASREGPRNQPQHF.

This clone has just a few counts. The chain employs TRBV10-3 and TRBJ1-2; a possible D gene is TRBD1 (6 bases). The length of the CDR3 is 13 residues. Germline V gene sequence: CDR1 ENHRY, CDR2 SYGVKD. Between the trimmed V and J ends, which lost 0 bases and 6 bases, there was a span of 8 bases. DNA for the CDR3: TGTGCCATCAGTGAGTCAACAGGGCATGGCTACACCTTC. Its protein is CAISESTGHGYTF.

This chain uses TRBV18 with TRBJ1-1; 7 positions match TRBD1. Germline-derived CDR1 and CDR2 are KGHSH and LQKENI. V lost 4 bases, J lost 1 base, and 12 bases stayed unmatched. CDR3 size: 17 residues. The CDR3, as DNA: TGTGCCAGCTCACTTAACCGACAGGGCGATCAGAACACTGAAGCTTTCTTT. As protein: CASSLNRQGDQNTEAFF. Drawing the rest from reference TRBV18 and TRBJ1-1, the complete variable domain is NAGVMQNPRHLVRRRGQEARLRCSPMKGHSHVYWYRQLPEEGLKFMVYLQKENIIDESGMPKERFSAEFPKEGPSILRIQQVVRGDSAAYFCASSLNRQGDQNTEAFFGQGTRLTVV.

The rearrangement uses TRBV28 and TRBJ2-5, with a possible D match to TRBD1 (5 bases). The V and J ends lost 8 bases and 2 bases respectively, with 15 bases between them. Germline CDR1 is MDHEN and CDR2 is SYDVKM. This CDR3 has 14 residues. The CDR3 here is CASEYNQGQETQYF. CDR3 DNA sequence: TGTGCCAGCGAGTACAATCAGGGTCAAGAGACCCAGTACTTC.

This chain uses TRBV30 with TRBJ2-5; no clear D. This CDR3 spans 15 amino acids. Germline CDR1 reads GTSNPN; CDR2 reads SVGIG (reference sequence). Trimming shortened V by 4 bases and J by 4 bases, and 19 bases separated the two germline ends. This chain's CDR3 is CAWMSSGRFGETQYF. For the CDR3, the DNA is TGTGCCTGGATGAGTAGTGGCAGGTTTGGAGAGACCCAGTACTTC.

This rearrangement joins TRBV18 to TRBJ1-1, with D perhaps matching TRBD1 (6 bases). This CDR3 spans 12 amino acids. Germline-derived CDR1 and CDR2 are KGHSH and LQKENI. V was pared by 2 bases and J by 8 bases, with 9 bases between. CDR3 region: CASSPGQGEAFF. The DNA of the CDR3 is TGTGCCAGCTCACCAGGGCAGGGGGAAGCTTTCTTT.

This clone was detected once. The rearrangement uses TRBV4-2 and TRBJ2-1; weak D call: TRBD2 (6 bases). Between the trimmed V and J ends, which lost 2 bases and 4 bases, there was a span of 9 bases. Germline CDR1 reads LGHNA; CDR2 reads YNFKEQ. The CDR3 runs to 14 residues. In DNA, the CDR3 is TGTGCCAGCAGCCAACTGGGACTTTACAATGAGCAGTTCTTC. Encoded protein: CASSQLGLYNEQFF.

The chain employs TRBV14 and TRBJ2-3; D possibly corresponds to TRBD2 (6 bases). Trimming pared 1 base from V and 3 bases from J, leaving 11 bases between. The CDR3 spans 15 residues. Germline V gene lookup returns CDR1 SGHDN and CDR2 FVKESK. In nucleotides, the CDR3 is TGTGCCAGCAGCCAAGCCGGGAGCCTAACAGATACGCAGTATTTT. It is translated as CASSQAGSLTDTQYF. Combining the CDR3 with reference TRBV14 and TRBJ2-3 gives the whole variable domain EAGVTQFPSHSVIEKGQTVTLRCDPISGHDNLYWYRRVMGKEIKFLLHFVKESKQDESGMPNNRFLAERTGGTYSTLKVQPAELEDSGVYFCASSQAGSLTDTQYFGPGTRLTVL.

J is TRBJ2-2 and V is TRBV4-3; no clear D. From germline, CDR1 is LGHNA and CDR2 YSLEER. The CDR3 is 18 residues long. Trimming removed 0 bases at V and 1 base at J, with 15 bases between. The CDR3 sequence is CASSQDWAVLVNTGELFF. CDR3 nucleotides: TGCGCCAGCAGCCAAGATTGGGCTGTTCTTGTGAACACCGGGGAGCTGTTTTTT.

The chain combines TRBV7-9 with TRBJ2-3; D ambiguous. Per the germline V gene, CDR1 is SEHNR and CDR2 is FQNEAQ (reference sequence). The CDR3 extends over 13 amino acids. With 0 bases removed from V and 4 bases from J, the gap between germline ends came to 5 bases. CDR3 residues: CASSLAIADTQYF. CDR3 sequence (DNA): TGTGCCAGCAGCTTAGCGATAGCAGATACGCAGTATTTT.

The chain couples TRBV28 to TRBJ2-7, with TRBD1 matching over 10 bases. V was pared by 5 bases and J by 4 bases, with 11 bases of the junction left unmatched. This CDR3 comprises 16 residues. The V gene's germline CDR1 is MDHEN and CDR2 SYDVKM. The CDR3 sequence: CASSPSLGQGRYEQYF. The DNA of the CDR3 is TGTGCCAGCAGTCCCTCCCTGGGACAGGGGCGATACGAGCAGTACTTC.

The chain uses TRBV9 and TRBJ2-3; D may be TRBD2 (5 bases). Per germline, CDR1 SGDLS and CDR2 YYNGEE. V was trimmed by 3 bases and J by 2 bases, leaving 13 bases between them. The CDR3 has 15 amino acids. CDR3 residues: CASSAGRLNTDTQYF. The CDR3 nucleotides are TGTGCCAGCAGCGCGGGAAGGCTCAACACAGATACGCAGTATTTT.

The DNA for the CDR3 is TGTGCCAGTAGTGTTCCGGGGCGGGAGCTAGGGGAGCTGTTTTTT. Protein sequence: CASSVPGRELGELFF. This chain joins TRBV19 and TRBJ2-2; 7 positions match TRBD2. V lost 5 bases to trimming and J lost 8 bases; unmatched junction nucleotides: 11. The CDR3 totals 15 residues. Germline V gives CDR1 LNHDA, CDR2 SQIVND (reference sequence).

This clone appeared a few times. The J gene is TRBJ2-4, the V gene TRBV15; D is perhaps TRBD2 (5 bases). CDR1 and CDR2 from the germline V gene are LNHNV and YYDKDF (reference sequence). V was clipped by 0 bases and J by 6 bases, with 18 bases between them. The CDR3 runs to 17 residues. CDR3: CATSRDLWLEAGNIQYF. In nucleotides, the CDR3 is TGTGCCACCAGCAGAGATCTTTGGCTGGAGGCGGGAAACATTCAGTACTTC. Looking up the rest from reference TRBV15 and TRBJ2-4 gives the full variable domain: DAMVIQNPRYQVTQFGKPVTLSCSQTLNHNVMYWYQQKSSQAPKLLFHYYDKDFNNEADTPDNFQSRRPNTSFCFLDIRSPGLGDTAMYLCATSRDLWLEAGNIQYFGAGTRLSVL.

The chain combines TRBV28 with TRBJ1-4; TRBD1 aligns across 10 bases. The CDR3 contains 18 residues. J gave up 7 bases and V 6 bases, and 17 bases lay outside the gene matches. The V gene's germline CDR1 is MDHEN and CDR2 SYDVKM. This CDR3 is CASRIGWGQGRSIEKLFF. The CDR3 DNA follows: TGTGCCAGCAGAATCGGTTGGGGACAGGGGAGGTCGATTGAAAAACTGTTTTTT.

The rearrangement joins TRBV30 to TRBJ1-4, with TRBD1 as a possible D gene (5 bases). CDR1 and CDR2 (germline): GTSNPN, SVGIG (reference sequence). This CDR3 comprises 14 residues. The V end was cut by 5 bases, the J end by 3 bases, with 13 bases between. Here the CDR3 reads CAWAPGSSNEKLFF. In DNA form, the CDR3 reads TGTGCCTGGGCCCCAGGGTCCTCTAATGAAAAACTGTTTTTT.

This rearrangement joins TRBV6-1 to TRBJ2-5; D is undetermined. The CDR3 is 14 residues long. The germline CDR1 and CDR2 sequences are MNHNS and SASEGT. V was shortened by 6 bases and J by 4 bases, with 15 bases between the two germline ends. The chain's CDR3 is CASRFWPGRETQYF. The DNA of the CDR3 is TGTGCCAGCAGATTTTGGCCAGGCAGAGAGACCCAGTACTTC.

The V and J genes are TRBV7-6 and TRBJ2-7; D gene uncertain. Germline CDR1 is SGHVS and CDR2 is FNYEAQ. The CDR3 is 13 amino acids. Deletions cut 1 base from V and 4 bases from J, with 8 bases between. In DNA form, the CDR3 reads TGTGCCAGCAGCTTAGGTCTAGGTTACGAGCAGTACTTC. Amino acids: CASSLGLGYEQYF. Full variable domain (outside the CDR3, taken from reference TRBV7-6 and TRBJ2-7): GAGVSQSPRYKVTKRGQDVALRCDPISGHVSLYWYRQALGQGPEFLTYFNYEAQQDKSGLPNDRFSAERPEGSISTLTIQRTEQRDSAMYRCASSLGLGYEQYFGPGTRLTVT.

CDR3 in DNA: TGCAGCGGTCTCTCGAACACTGAAGCTTTCTTT. Protein: CSGLSNTEAFF. The chain employs TRBV29-1 and TRBJ1-1; no firm D call. This CDR3 is 11 amino acids long. V lost 7 bases and J lost 1, with 7 bases in between. Per germline, CDR1 SQVTM and CDR2 ANQGSEA.